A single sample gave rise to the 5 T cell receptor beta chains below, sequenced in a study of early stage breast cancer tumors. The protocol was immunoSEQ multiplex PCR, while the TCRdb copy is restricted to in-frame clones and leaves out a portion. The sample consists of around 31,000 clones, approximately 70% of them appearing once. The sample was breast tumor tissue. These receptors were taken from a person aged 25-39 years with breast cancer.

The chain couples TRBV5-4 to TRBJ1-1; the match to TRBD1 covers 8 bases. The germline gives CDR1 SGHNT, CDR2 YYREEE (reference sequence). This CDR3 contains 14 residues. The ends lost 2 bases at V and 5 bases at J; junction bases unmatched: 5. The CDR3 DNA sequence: TGTGCCAGCAGCTTTCAGGGGGCATGGACTGAAGCTTTCTTT. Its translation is CASSFQGAWTEAFF. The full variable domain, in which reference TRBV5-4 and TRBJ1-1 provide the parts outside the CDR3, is ETGVTQSPTHLIKTRGQQVTLRCSSQSGHNTVSWYQQALGQGPQFIFQYYREEENGRGNFPPRFSGLQFPNYSSELNVNALELDDSALYLCASSFQGAWTEAFFGQGTRLTVV.

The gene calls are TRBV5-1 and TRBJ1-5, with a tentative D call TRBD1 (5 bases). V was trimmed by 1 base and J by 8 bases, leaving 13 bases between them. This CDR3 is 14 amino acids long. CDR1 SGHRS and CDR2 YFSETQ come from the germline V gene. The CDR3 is CASSLTGPPEPQHF. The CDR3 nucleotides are TGCGCCAGCAGCTTGACAGGTCCTCCGGAGCCCCAGCATTTT.

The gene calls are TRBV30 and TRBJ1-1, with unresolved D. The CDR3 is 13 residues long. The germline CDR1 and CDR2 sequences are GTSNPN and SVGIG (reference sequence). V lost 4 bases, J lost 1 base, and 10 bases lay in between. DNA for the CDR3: TGTGCCTGGATTGTGGAGGGGAACACTGAAGCTTTCTTT. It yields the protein CAWIVEGNTEAFF.

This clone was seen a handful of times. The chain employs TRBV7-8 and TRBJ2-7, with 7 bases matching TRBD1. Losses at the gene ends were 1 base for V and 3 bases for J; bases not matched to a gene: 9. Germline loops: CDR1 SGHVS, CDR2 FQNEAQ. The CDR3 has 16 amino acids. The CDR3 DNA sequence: TGTGCCAGCAGCTTAGTGACCGGCGCAGGGGGCTACGAGCAGTACTTC. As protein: CASSLVTGAGGYEQYF.

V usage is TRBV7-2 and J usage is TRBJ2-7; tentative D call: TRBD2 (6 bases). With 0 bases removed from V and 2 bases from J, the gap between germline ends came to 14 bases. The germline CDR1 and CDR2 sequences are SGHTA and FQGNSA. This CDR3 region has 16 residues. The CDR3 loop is CASSLAPWRGAYEQYF. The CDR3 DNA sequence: TGTGCCAGCAGCTTAGCCCCCTGGCGGGGAGCCTACGAGCAGTACTTC. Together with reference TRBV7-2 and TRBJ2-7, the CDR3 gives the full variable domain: GAGVSQSPSNKVTEKGKDVELRCDPISGHTALYWYRQSLGQGLEFLIYFQGNSAPDKSGLPSDRFSAERTGGSVSTLTIQRTQQEDSAVYLCASSLAPWRGAYEQYFGPGTRLTVT.